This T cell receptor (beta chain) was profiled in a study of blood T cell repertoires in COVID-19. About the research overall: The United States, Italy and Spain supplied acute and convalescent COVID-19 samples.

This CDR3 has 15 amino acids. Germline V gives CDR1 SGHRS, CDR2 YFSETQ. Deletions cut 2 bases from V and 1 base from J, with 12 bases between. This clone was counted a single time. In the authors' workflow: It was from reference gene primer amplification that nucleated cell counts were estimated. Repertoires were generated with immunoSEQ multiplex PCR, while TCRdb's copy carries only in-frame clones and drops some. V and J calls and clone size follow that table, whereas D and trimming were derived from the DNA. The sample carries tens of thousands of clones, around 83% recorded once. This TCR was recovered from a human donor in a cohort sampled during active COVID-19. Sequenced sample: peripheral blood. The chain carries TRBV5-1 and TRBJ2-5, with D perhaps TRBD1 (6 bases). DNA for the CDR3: TGCGCCAGCAGCTTTGGTCAGGGGTTCCAAGAGACCCAGTACTTC. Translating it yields CASSFGQGFQETQYF.